This entry lists 5 T cell receptor beta chains sequenced from one sample in a study of blood T cell repertoires in COVID-19. Method: immunoSEQ multiplex PCR; TCRdb's copy keeps in-frame clones and lacks some. The sample gives 200,000 to 250,000 clones, approximately 88% of which show up once; around 3.8% is in the top ten. The sequencing sample was made of PBMCs or T cells enriched from blood (not recorded which). The receptors come from a woman between 25 and 40 years old who had been exposed to COVID-19.

Only one count was recorded for this clone. This sequence joins TRBV7-2 and TRBJ2-1, with 14 bases fitting TRBD2. Germline CDR1 SGHTA, CDR2 FQGNSA. Trimming cost V 5 bases and J 5 bases; bases outside gene matches: 5. This CDR3 has 16 amino acids. The CDR3 loop is CASSPRLAGGHNEQFF. The CDR3 DNA reads TGTGCCAGCAGCCCGCGACTAGCGGGAGGGCACAATGAGCAGTTCTTC.

V and J are TRBV11-2 and TRBJ1-1; possibly TRBD1 for D (6 bases). The germline V gene has CDR1 SGHAT and CDR2 FQNNGV. The CDR3 covers 15 residues. V was cut by 5 bases and J by 7 bases, with 20 bases left in between. The CDR3 protein is CASSAFWSGHREAFF. CDR3 DNA: TGTGCCAGCAGCGCTTTTTGGTCGGGACATCGTGAAGCTTTCTTT.

The chain couples TRBV5-1 to TRBJ2-2; D gene unclear. V lost 4 bases to trimming and J lost 0 bases, with 13 bases between them. Germline assignment: CDR1 SGHRS and CDR2 YFSETQ. The CDR3 loop spans 16 amino acids. CDR3 sequence (DNA): TGCGCCAGCAGCGCATTTCCCGGTACGAACACCGGGGAGCTGTTTTTT. Its translation: CASSAFPGTNTGELFF.

This clone has just one count. This chain uses TRBV9 with TRBJ2-2; 10 positions agree with TRBD2. The trim removed 4 bases at V and 4 bases at J, leaving 7 bases unmatched. The CDR3 runs to 16 residues. Germline CDR1 reads SGDLS; CDR2 reads YYNGEE. Written as DNA, the CDR3 is TGTGCCAGCAGCATAGTCGGGACTAGCGTCACCGGGGAGCTGTTTTTT. Protein product: CASSIVGTSVTGELFF.

The rearrangement uses TRBV4-2 and TRBJ2-1, with a possible D match to TRBD2 (6 bases). The CDR3 consists of 15 residues. Germline loops: CDR1 LGHNA, CDR2 YNFKEQ. V was clipped by 0 bases and J by 3 bases, with 9 bases between them. The CDR3 region is CASSQDRSGYNEQFF. The CDR3 nucleotides are TGTGCCAGCAGCCAAGATCGTAGCGGCTACAATGAGCAGTTCTTC.